Presented here are 23 T cell receptor beta chains from one specimen sequenced in a study of Ad26.COV2.S vaccination and SARS-CoV-2 variants. This sample's treatment: around 19 received Ad26.COV2.S at low or high dose, single or two shots; five or six received placebo; per-sample allocation not given. Sample collection was performed on day 63 after the first vaccine or placebo injection. The protocol was immunoSEQ multiplex PCR, while the TCRdb copy is restricted to in-frame clones and leaves out a portion. The sample has some 340,000 clones; 86% are singletons. Sequenced material: peripheral blood, taken in a trial of Ad26.COV2.S vaccine versus placebo. These receptors originate from a person between 18 and 59 years old who received the Ad26.COV2.S COVID-19 vaccine or a placebo.

The CDR3 reads CASSVDSAGTGYYTF. The CDR3 nucleotides read TGTGCCAGCAGCGTAGACTCCGCCGGGACAGGGTACTACACCTTC. This chain uses TRBV7-2 with TRBJ1-2; 9 positions agree with TRBD1. Germline V gives CDR1 SGHTA, CDR2 FQGNSA. CDR3 length: 15 amino acids. V was pared by 5 bases and J by 10 bases, with 14 bases of the junction left unmatched.

The chain carries TRBV7-9 and TRBJ2-7; D possibly corresponds to TRBD2 (7 bases). V was clipped by 1 base and J by 0 bases, with 10 bases between them. CDR1 SEHNR and CDR2 FQNEAQ come from the germline V gene (reference sequence). CDR3 length equals 15 residues. CDR3 in DNA: TGTGCCAGCAGCTTAGATGGGGGGGCCTCCTACGAGCAGTACTTC. Residues: CASSLDGGASYEQYF.

The rearrangement links TRBV15 to TRBJ1-5, with D uncertain. Germline V CDR1 and CDR2: LNHNV, YYDKDF (reference sequence). Deletions cut 2 bases from V and 2 bases from J, with 16 bases between. The CDR3 sequence is 17 residues long. Written as DNA, the CDR3 is TGTGCCACCAGCAGATCCTTTGTGGGAGAGGGCAATCAGCCCCAGCATTTT. Protein sequence: CATSRSFVGEGNQPQHF.

The chain joins TRBV7-2 to TRBJ1-5; D is possibly TRBD1 (6 bases). Germline loops: CDR1 SGHTA, CDR2 FQGNSA. This CDR3 is 15 amino acids long. V was pared by 2 bases and J by 4 bases, with 12 bases between. The CDR3 spells CASSLQGRGNQPQHF. CDR3 in DNA: TGTGCCAGCAGCTTACAGGGGAGGGGGAATCAGCCCCAGCATTTT.

This sequence joins TRBV5-1 and TRBJ2-1; no firm D call. Germline V gives CDR1 SGHRS, CDR2 YFSETQ. The V end was cut by 0 bases, the J end by 5 bases, with 6 bases between. CDR3 length: 13 residues. The chain's CDR3 is CASSLAIDNEQFF. As DNA, the CDR3 is TGCGCCAGCAGCTTGGCCATAGACAATGAGCAGTTCTTC.

V is TRBV5-1 and J is TRBJ2-2; 10 nucleotides align to TRBD2. V shed 0 bases, J shed 4 bases, and the junction held 9 bases outside the gene matches. The length of the CDR3 is 18 residues. Per germline, CDR1 SGHRS and CDR2 YFSETQ. The CDR3: CASSLAAVAGGVTGELFF. CDR3 nucleotide sequence: TGCGCCAGCAGCTTGGCCGCGGTAGCGGGGGGTGTCACCGGGGAGCTGTTTTTT. Combining the CDR3 with reference TRBV5-1 and TRBJ2-2 gives the whole variable domain KAGVTQTPRYLIKTRGQQVTLSCSPISGHRSVSWYQQTPGQGLQFLFEYFSETQRNKGNFPGRFSGRQFSNSRSEMNVSTLELGDSALYLCASSLAAVAGGVTGELFFGEGSRLTVL.

This clone was seen just once. This chain links TRBV10-1 with TRBJ1-1; D might be TRBD1 (6 bases). The V and J ends lost 3 bases and 0 bases respectively, with 11 bases between them. The CDR3 spans 15 residues. Germline V CDR1 and CDR2: WNHNN, SYGVQD (reference sequence). This CDR3 reads CASSDGGGMNTEAFF. For the CDR3, the DNA is TGCGCCAGCAGTGATGGGGGCGGTATGAACACTGAAGCTTTCTTT.

CDR3 in DNA: TGTGCCACCCGACCCACCGCAACTAATGAAAAACTGTTTTTT. Its translation is CATRPTATNEKLFF. This rearrangement joins TRBV7-9 to TRBJ1-4; D is ambiguous. V shed 10 bases and J shed 0 bases, with 12 bases lying between them. This CDR3 comprises 14 residues. Germline CDR1 is SEHNR and CDR2 is FQNEAQ (reference sequence).

Concerning this clone: This sample also contains other DNA sequences that code for the same CDR3. CDR3 sequence (DNA): TGTGCCAGCAGCGTAGGACAGATTAATGAAAAACTGTTTTTT. Translated: CASSVGQINEKLFF. The rearrangement uses TRBV9 and TRBJ1-4; the D gene is possibly TRBD1 (5 bases). CDR3 length equals 14 residues. Germline V gives CDR1 SGDLS, CDR2 YYNGEE. Deletions cut 0 bases from V and 4 bases from J, with 7 bases between.

The genes are TRBV6-6 and TRBJ2-3; 11 bases are a match to TRBD1. J was trimmed by 3 bases and V by 2 bases; bases with no gene match: 4. In germline, CDR1 is MNHNY, CDR2 SVGAGI (reference sequence). The CDR3 loop spans 16 amino acids. CDR3 coding DNA: TGTGCCAGCAGTTACACGGACAGGGGGCGGACAGATACGCAGTATTTT. It yields the protein CASSYTDRGRTDTQYF.

The rearrangement uses TRBV9 and TRBJ1-2; D ambiguous. The CDR3 spans 15 residues. Trimming left V 3 bases short and J 4 bases short, with 16 bases between. Germline V gene lookup returns CDR1 SGDLS and CDR2 YYNGEE. The CDR3 region is CASSARALPSYGYTF. CDR3 nucleotide sequence: TGTGCCAGCAGCGCCCGGGCCCTCCCCTCCTATGGCTACACCTTC.

The chain uses TRBV6-5 and TRBJ2-7; D gene unclear. The V gene's germline CDR1 is MNHEY and CDR2 SVGAGI. CDR3 length equals 15 residues. V lost 6 bases and J 0 bases, leaving 15 bases between the germline ends. The CDR3 is CASSTLDDNSYEQYF. In nucleotides, the CDR3 is TGTGCCAGCAGCACCCTAGATGATAACTCCTACGAGCAGTACTTC.

This clone has just one count. The chain carries TRBV5-1 and TRBJ1-4, with D possibly TRBD1 on 6 matching bases. Germline V lookup: CDR1 SGHRS, CDR2 YFSETQ. V lost 4 bases and J 0 bases, leaving 13 bases between the germline ends. The CDR3 spans 16 residues. The DNA for the CDR3 is TGCGCCAGCAGCGAGGGGGTGTCGGCAACTAATGAAAAACTGTTTTTT. Protein product: CASSEGVSATNEKLFF.

V is TRBV6-5 and J is TRBJ1-5, with D unclear. The V and J ends lost 6 bases and 3 bases respectively, with 6 bases between them. This CDR3 region has 12 residues. The germline V gene encodes CDR1 MNHEY and CDR2 SVGAGI. CDR3 protein: CASRHNNQPQHF. DNA for the CDR3: TGTGCCAGCAGACATAACAATCAGCCCCAGCATTTT.

The CDR3 here is CASSLGPNSPLHF. The CDR3 DNA follows: TGTGCCAGCAGCTTAGGTCCGAATTCACCCCTCCACTTT. The chain uses TRBV11-3 and TRBJ1-6; D is ambiguous. The V gene lost 1 base and the J gene lost 7 bases, with 5 bases spanning the gap. The germline V gene encodes CDR1 SGHNT and CDR2 YENEEA. The CDR3 has 13 amino acids.

This rearrangement joins TRBV5-1 to TRBJ2-1; 10 bases match TRBD1. The CDR3 sequence is 15 residues long. Germline V gives CDR1 SGHRS, CDR2 YFSETQ. Trimming removed 0 bases from V and 8 bases from J; junction bases left unmatched: 5. CDR3 nucleotides: TGCGCCAGCAGCTTGGTGGGACAGGGGAGGGATGAGCAGTTCTTC. Residues: CASSLVGQGRDEQFF.

A few counts support this clone. The V and J genes are TRBV5-1 and TRBJ2-7, with TRBD1 identical over 7 bases. The CDR3 is made up of 15 amino acids. Unmatched junction bases numbered 8, after V lost 4 bases and J lost 1 base. Germline lookup yields CDR1 SGHRS and CDR2 YFSETQ. The CDR3 bases are TGCGCCAGCAGCACAGGACAGGTCGTTTCCTACGAGCAGTACTTC. It is translated as CASSTGQVVSYEQYF.

The CDR3 region is CASSLRRGAGGEQFF. Here the CDR3 DNA reads TGTGCCAGCAGCTTGAGGCGGGGGGCCGGGGGTGAGCAGTTCTTC. V and J are TRBV11-2 and TRBJ2-1; 8 bases align to TRBD2. V shed 3 bases and J 9 bases; nucleotides not matched to a gene: 10. CDR3 length: 15 amino acids. Germline CDR1 SGHAT, CDR2 FQNNGV.

The rearrangement joins TRBV19 to TRBJ1-2, with TRBD1 identical over 11 bases. V trimming: 3 bases; J trimming: 4 bases; junction bases outside the gene matches: 4. From germline, CDR1 is LNHDA and CDR2 SQIVND (reference sequence). CDR3 length equals 15 residues. For the CDR3, the DNA is TGTGCCAGTAGTATTGGGACAGGGGGTATCTATGGCTACACCTTC. Encoded protein: CASSIGTGGIYGYTF.

This chain links TRBV19 with TRBJ2-2, with no clear D. Trimming took off 6 bases at V and 5 bases at J, with 16 bases between the two ends. From germline, CDR1 is LNHDA and CDR2 SQIVND (reference sequence). The CDR3 loop spans 15 amino acids. The CDR3 here is CASRRVVALTGELFF. CDR3 coding DNA: TGTGCCAGTAGGAGAGTGGTCGCGTTAACCGGGGAGCTGTTTTTT.

The chain couples TRBV6-2 or TRBV6-3 to TRBJ2-5; D unresolved. The CDR3 consists of 12 residues. V lost 5 bases, J lost 4 bases, and 8 bases lay in between. Germline CDR1 and CDR2: MNHEY and SVGEGT. CDR3 loop: CASSGVAETQYF. CDR3 bases: TGTGCCAGCAGTGGGGTTGCAGAGACCCAGTACTTC.

The V call is TRBV10-3, the J call TRBJ2-3, with D perhaps matching TRBD1 (6 bases). V was cut by 5 bases and J by 1 base, with 13 bases left in between. The CDR3 runs to 15 residues. Germline V CDR1 and CDR2: ENHRY, SYGVKD. CDR3 nucleotide sequence: TGTGCCATCAGTCATACGGGACAAGGCACAGATACGCAGTATTTT. This gives the protein CAISHTGQGTDTQYF.

This clone was seen a handful of times. The chain employs TRBV10-3 and TRBJ1-1; D gene ambiguous. Trimming removed 8 bases at V and 0 bases at J, with 13 bases between. The CDR3 spans 14 residues. Germline CDR1 and CDR2: ENHRY and SYGVKD. CDR3 sequence (DNA): TGTGCCATCCGGGCGGGAGCTATGAACACTGAAGCTTTCTTT. This gives the protein CAIRAGAMNTEAFF.